These 28 T cell receptor beta chains were all obtained from the same sample, sequenced in a study of control samples from healthy donors and cancer patients. Data came from immunoSEQ multiplex PCR; TCRdb stores just in-frame clones and leaves some out. The table lists about 140,000 clones, more than 80% of them singletons. The sample taken for sequencing was blood. Source of these receptors: a man aged 18 to 29 in good health.

The rearrangement uses TRBV19 and TRBJ1-1; D is ambiguous. The germline CDR1 and CDR2 sequences are LNHDA and SQIVND (reference sequence). The CDR3 totals 13 residues. Trimming removed 8 bases from V and 6 bases from J, with 16 bases in between. This chain's CDR3 is CASRREGPAEAFF. DNA for the CDR3: TGTGCCAGTCGAAGGGAGGGCCCAGCTGAAGCTTTCTTT. The full variable domain, rest sourced from reference TRBV19 and TRBJ1-1, is DGGITQSPKYLFRKEGQNVTLSCEQNLNHDAMYWYRQDPGQGLRLIYYSQIVNDFQKGDIAEGYSVSREKKESFPLTVTSAQKNPTAFYLCASRREGPAEAFFGQGTRLTVV.

The chain combines TRBV7-8 with TRBJ1-1; D gene unclear. Germline CDR1 reads SGHVS; CDR2 reads FQNEAQ. V was shortened by 2 bases and J by 11 bases, with 21 bases between the two germline ends. The CDR3 is 15 residues long. CDR3 sequence (DNA): TGTGCCAGCAGCTTAAATCAAGTGTTGACCGGCTTGGCTTTCTTT. Translating gives CASSLNQVLTGLAFF.

The V call is TRBV5-1, the J call TRBJ2-3; TRBD1 agrees at 7 bases. CDR1 and CDR2 (germline): SGHRS, YFSETQ. The CDR3 extends over 19 amino acids. J was trimmed by 4 bases and V by 4 bases; bases with no gene match: 21. The CDR3 nucleotides are TGCGCCAGCAGCGTCCACCGGGACAGTCTAAGTCTAGGGCCAGATACGCAGTATTTT. It yields the protein CASSVHRDSLSLGPDTQYF.

This chain joins TRBV7-8 and TRBJ2-7; tentative D call: TRBD2 (5 bases). With 3 bases removed from V and 0 bases from J, the gap between germline ends came to 6 bases. Germline V gene sequence: CDR1 SGHVS, CDR2 FQNEAQ. The CDR3 is 13 residues long. CDR3 amino acids: CASSFRDSYEQYF. The CDR3 bases are TGTGCCAGCAGCTTCCGGGACTCCTACGAGCAGTACTTC. Full variable domain (outside the CDR3, taken from reference TRBV7-8 and TRBJ2-7): GAGVSQSPRYKVAKRGQDVALRCDPISGHVSLFWYQQALGQGPEFLTYFQNEAQLDKSGLPSDRFFAERPEGSVSTLKIQRTQQEDSAVYLCASSFRDSYEQYFGPGTRLTVT.

This clone has a handful of counts. For the CDR3, the DNA is TGTGCCAGCAGCCAAGACCCCGGACAGGGGTCGAGAGCTTTCTTT. The encoded protein is CASSQDPGQGSRAFF. V is TRBV3-1 (or the pseudogene TRBV3-2) and J is TRBJ1-1; TRBD1 agrees at 9 bases. The V gene's germline CDR1 is LGHDT and CDR2 YNNKEL (reference sequence). The V gene end was trimmed by 0 bases and the J gene end by 10 bases; junction bases not matched to a gene: 9. The CDR3 length is 15 residues.

V usage is TRBV5-1 and J usage is TRBJ1-1; 9 nucleotides match TRBD1. The CDR3 extends over 16 amino acids. V trimming: 4 bases; J trimming: 0 bases; junction bases outside the gene matches: 7. Per the germline V gene, CDR1 is SGHRS and CDR2 is YFSETQ. CDR3 amino acids: CASSTGQGSLNTEAFF. The CDR3, as DNA: TGCGCCAGCAGCACCGGACAGGGGAGCCTGAACACTGAAGCTTTCTTT.

The chain joins TRBV3-1 (or the pseudogene TRBV3-2) to TRBJ2-3; TRBD2 agrees at 8 bases. The CDR3 is 18 amino acids. J gave up 2 bases and V 5 bases, and 15 bases lay outside the gene matches. CDR1 and CDR2 from the germline V gene are LGHDT and YNNKEL (reference sequence). Here the CDR3 reads CASSTRFGGAPTTDTQYF. In DNA form, the CDR3 reads TGTGCCAGCAGCACCCGTTTCGGGGGGGCCCCCACCACAGATACGCAGTATTTT.

J is TRBJ2-7 and V is TRBV5-6; D remains ambiguous. CDR1 SGHDT and CDR2 YYEEEE come from the germline V gene. Trimming removed 4 bases at V and 3 bases at J, with 14 bases between. The CDR3 extends over 14 amino acids. CDR3 nucleotides: TGTGCCAGCAGCCGCAGTTCGGTCAACTACGAGCAGTACTTC. Translating gives CASSRSSVNYEQYF.

This clone was detected once. The gene calls are TRBV6-5 and TRBJ1-1; D not resolved. This CDR3 is built from 14 residues. The V gene lost 6 bases and the J gene lost 4 bases, with 15 bases spanning the gap. Germline CDR1 MNHEY, CDR2 SVGAGI. The DNA of the CDR3 is TGTGCCAGCAGGAGGGCAGTAGGTACCACTGAAGCTTTCTTT. It specifies CASRRAVGTTEAFF.

The gene calls are TRBV27 and TRBJ2-1; 8 bases are a match to TRBD1. The CDR3 spans 16 residues. Germline V gives CDR1 MNHEY, CDR2 SMNVEV (reference sequence). V shed 7 bases and J 0 bases; nucleotides not matched to a gene: 8. This chain's CDR3 is CASKAITGGSYNEQFF. Written as DNA, the CDR3 is TGTGCCAGCAAAGCCATAACAGGGGGCTCCTACAATGAGCAGTTCTTC.

Only one count was recorded for this clone. This chain connects TRBV5-1 to TRBJ2-7; D is possibly TRBD1 (6 bases). This CDR3 has 13 amino acids. The ends were cut back, 4 bases at V and 3 bases at J, with 11 bases in the middle. Germline values: CDR1 SGHRS, CDR2 YFSETQ. The CDR3 spells CASSQGLSYEQYF. The CDR3 DNA follows: TGCGCCAGCAGCCAGGGGCTCAGCTACGAGCAGTACTTC.

CDR3 DNA: TGTGCCAGCAGCCCGGGACTTATGGACGAGCAGTACTTC. It is translated as CASSPGLMDEQYF. The J gene is TRBJ2-7, the V gene TRBV28; D might be TRBD2 (6 bases). This CDR3 has 13 residues. The germline V gene encodes CDR1 MDHEN and CDR2 SYDVKM. The germline V and J ends were trimmed by 6 bases and 5 bases, with 14 bases remaining between them.

The rearrangement joins TRBV6-2 or TRBV6-3 to TRBJ2-5; 8 bases align to TRBD2. Trimming removed 2 bases from V and 1 base from J; junction bases left unmatched: 6. Germline V gene data show CDR1 as MNHEY and CDR2 as SVGEGT. CDR3 length equals 16 residues. CDR3 nucleotide sequence: TGTGCCAGCAGTTACGGGGCGGGGGGACTCCAAGAGACCCAGTACTTC. Residues: CASSYGAGGLQETQYF.

As DNA, the CDR3 is TGCAGTGCTCTTACAGGAGGTAAAGGTTTCTTT. This translates into CSALTGGKGFF. The chain joins TRBV20-1 to TRBJ1-1; D is perhaps TRBD1 (5 bases). This CDR3 has 11 amino acids. V was cut by 5 bases and J by 13 bases, with 17 bases left in between. From germline, CDR1 is DFQATT and CDR2 SNEGSKA (reference sequence).

This chain connects TRBV9 to TRBJ2-2, with D possibly matching TRBD1 (6 bases). CDR1 is SGDLS, CDR2 YYNGEE, per germline. Trimming cost V 0 bases and J 2 bases, with 14 bases left between them. The CDR3 loop spans 17 amino acids. This CDR3 reads CASSVVSQGFNTGELFF. CDR3 nucleotides: TGTGCCAGCAGCGTAGTATCCCAGGGGTTCAACACCGGGGAGCTGTTTTTT.

This sequence joins TRBV18 and TRBJ2-2; D not certain. This CDR3 region has 14 residues. V shed 5 bases and J shed 1 base, with 8 bases lying between them. The V gene's germline CDR1 is KGHSH and CDR2 LQKENI. CDR3 region: CASSDTRNTGELFF. The DNA for the CDR3 is TGTGCCAGCTCAGACACCAGGAACACCGGGGAGCTGTTTTTT. The full variable domain, rest sourced from reference TRBV18 and TRBJ2-2, is NAGVMQNPRHLVRRRGQEARLRCSPMKGHSHVYWYRQLPEEGLKFMVYLQKENIIDESGMPKERFSAEFPKEGPSILRIQQVVRGDSAAYFCASSDTRNTGELFFGEGSRLTVL.

The J gene is TRBJ2-3, the V gene TRBV7-2; D unclear. V lost 2 bases to trimming and J lost 2 bases, with 11 bases between them. CDR3 length: 15 residues. CDR1 is SGHTA, CDR2 FQGNSA, per germline. The CDR3 protein is CASSLSSAATDTQYF. CDR3 coding DNA: TGTGCCAGCAGCTTAAGCTCTGCAGCCACAGATACGCAGTATTTT.

The rearrangement joins TRBV4-1 to TRBJ1-4; D unclear. The V gene lost 3 bases and the J gene lost 0 bases, with 8 bases spanning the gap. This CDR3 has 15 amino acids. CDR1 is MGHRA and CDR2 is YSYEKL in the germline V gene. The CDR3 reads CASSHLVATNEKLFF. Written as DNA, the CDR3 is TGCGCCAGCAGCCATCTAGTTGCAACTAATGAAAAACTGTTTTTT.

The chain combines TRBV6-4 with TRBJ1-5; a weak D match, TRBD1 (6 bases). The CDR3 sequence is 17 residues long. Trimming removed 6 bases from V and 0 bases from J, with 18 bases in between. The V gene's germline CDR1 is MRHNA and CDR2 SNTAGT. CDR3 bases: TGTGCCAGCAGGTCAGGACAGAGAGCATATAGCAATCAGCCCCAGCATTTT. Its translation: CASRSGQRAYSNQPQHF.

V usage is TRBV18 and J usage is TRBJ1-4; D possibly corresponds to TRBD1 (5 bases). The CDR3 runs 15 residues. V gave up 2 bases and J gave up 4 bases, with 11 bases separating them. Germline CDR1 KGHSH, CDR2 LQKENI. The CDR3 here is CASSPLQASNEKLFF. CDR3 DNA sequence: TGTGCCAGCTCACCATTACAGGCTAGTAATGAAAAACTGTTTTTT.

The CDR3 DNA follows: TGCGCCAGCAGCCCCGGCCGGGACAGTCCACATTATGGCTACACCTTC. Encoded protein: CASSPGRDSPHYGYTF. J is TRBJ1-2 and V is TRBV5-1; 7 bases line up with TRBD1. From germline, CDR1 is SGHRS and CDR2 YFSETQ. CDR3 length: 16 amino acids. Germline trimming cut 4 bases from V and 5 bases from J; bases unmatched to any gene: 14.

This chain joins TRBV19 and TRBJ1-5; tentative D call: TRBD1 (6 bases). V dropped 4 bases and J dropped 6 bases, with 16 bases sitting between them. The CDR3 extends over 15 amino acids. Looked up from germline, CDR1 is LNHDA and CDR2 is SQIVND (reference sequence). The DNA for the CDR3 is TGTGCCAGTAGTACAAACGACAGGTATGGTCAGCCCCAGCATTTT. Translated, it gives CASSTNDRYGQPQHF.

The gene calls are TRBV4-1 and TRBJ2-3; D remains unclear. V was pared by 0 bases and J by 5 bases, with 15 bases between. Per germline, CDR1 MGHRA and CDR2 YSYEKL. The CDR3 extends over 16 amino acids. The CDR3 protein is CASSQDVSLIGDTQYF. In nucleotides, the CDR3 is TGCGCCAGCAGCCAAGATGTGAGCCTTATCGGAGATACGCAGTATTTT.

This clone was seen a single time. The V and J genes are TRBV28 and TRBJ2-1; 9 positions agree with TRBD2. CDR1 MDHEN and CDR2 SYDVKM come from the germline V gene. The junction had 9 bases not matched to a gene; V was cut back by 7 bases and J by 5 bases. This CDR3 is 15 amino acids long. CDR3 sequence (DNA): TGTGCCAGCAATTTCTGGGCTAGCGGGGACAATGAGCAGTTCTTC. It yields the protein CASNFWASGDNEQFF. Full variable domain (remainder filled in from reference TRBV28 and TRBJ2-1): DVKVTQSSRYLVKRTGEKVFLECVQDMDHENMFWYRQDPGLGLRLIYFSYDVKMKEKGDIPEGYSVSREKKERFSLILESASTNQTSMYLCASNFWASGDNEQFFGPGTRLTVL.

The chain uses TRBV18 and TRBJ1-5, with D possibly matching TRBD1 (5 bases). The CDR3 is made up of 14 amino acids. Germline V gene sequence: CDR1 KGHSH, CDR2 LQKENI. Deletions cut 3 bases from V and 5 bases from J, with 11 bases between. The CDR3 loop reads CASSPTDGDQPQHF. CDR3 nucleotides: TGTGCCAGCTCACCGACAGACGGAGATCAGCCCCAGCATTTT.

V gene TRBV5-4 combines with J gene TRBJ2-6, with D unclear. Trimming stripped 4 bases from V and 0 bases from J, with 14 bases between. Germline V CDR1 and CDR2: SGHNT, YYREEE (reference sequence). This CDR3 has 17 residues. In nucleotides, the CDR3 is TGTGCCAGCAGCCCCCTCCACGTTTCCTCTGGGGCCAACGTCCTGACTTTC. Encoded protein: CASSPLHVSSGANVLTF.

The chain recombines TRBV5-1 with TRBJ1-2; no clear D. The V end was cut by 0 bases, the J end by 5 bases, with 5 bases between. Per germline, CDR1 SGHRS and CDR2 YFSETQ. The CDR3 spans 12 residues. The CDR3 sequence is CASSLDQYGYTF. In DNA, the CDR3 is TGCGCCAGCAGCTTGGACCAGTATGGCTACACCTTC.

The V gene is TRBV13, the J gene TRBJ1-2; TRBD1 is a possible D gene (5 bases). V lost 3 bases, J lost 8 bases, and 13 bases lay in between. This CDR3 is built from 13 residues. Looked up from germline, CDR1 is PRHDT and CDR2 is FYEKMQ (reference sequence). DNA for the CDR3: TGTGCCAGCAGCTTGGAGGGGACGAAGGGCTACACCTTC. It specifies CASSLEGTKGYTF.